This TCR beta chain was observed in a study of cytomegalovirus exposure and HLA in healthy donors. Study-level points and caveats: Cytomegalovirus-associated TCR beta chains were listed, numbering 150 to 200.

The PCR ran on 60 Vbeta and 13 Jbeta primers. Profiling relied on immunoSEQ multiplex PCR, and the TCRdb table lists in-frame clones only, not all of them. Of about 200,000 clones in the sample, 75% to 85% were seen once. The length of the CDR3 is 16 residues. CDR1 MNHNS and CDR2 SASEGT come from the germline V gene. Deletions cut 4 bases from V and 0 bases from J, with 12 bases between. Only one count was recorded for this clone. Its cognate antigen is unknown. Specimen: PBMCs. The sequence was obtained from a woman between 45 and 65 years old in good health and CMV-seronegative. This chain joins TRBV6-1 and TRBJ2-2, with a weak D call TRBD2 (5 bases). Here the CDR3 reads CASSALGSANTGELFF. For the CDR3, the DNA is TGTGCCAGCAGTGCGTTGGGGAGCGCGAACACCGGGGAGCTGTTTTTT.